A selection of T cell receptor beta chains follows, all from one sample in a study of cytomegalovirus exposure and HLA in healthy donors. Method: immunoSEQ multiplex PCR; TCRdb's copy keeps in-frame clones and lacks some. This sample has under 200,000 clones, with roughly 80% found just once. The sequenced material came from PBMCs. The receptors were sampled from a woman aged 30 to 39 in good health and CMV-seropositive. The CDR3 runs from the conserved cysteine through the conserved F or W. The D gene is left open where the match is weak. Only some rows state a clone size, as once, few, many or a class for expanded clones.

D gene: TRBD2; V gene: TRBV9; CDR3 length: 18; J gene: TRBJ2-3; clone size: few; CDR3 DNA: TGTGCCAGCAGCGTAGGGGGAGCGGGGGCCCTCAGCACAGATACGCAGTATTTT; CDR3 protein: CASSVGGAGALSTDTQYF
D gene: .; V gene: TRBV10-3; CDR3 length: 11; J gene: TRBJ2-1; clone size: once; CDR3 DNA: TGTGCCATCACCCAGGGAAATGAGCAGTTCTTC; CDR3 protein: CAITQGNEQFF
D gene: .; V gene: TRBV6-1; CDR3 length: 12; J gene: TRBJ1-4; clone size: .; CDR3 DNA: TGTGCCAGCAGAAGACTGGCTGAAAAACTGTTTTTT; CDR3 protein: CASRRLAEKLFF
D gene: .; V gene: TRBV27; CDR3 length: 13; J gene: TRBJ1-5; clone size: .; CDR3 DNA: TGTGCCAGCAGTTTAACACAGAATCAGCCCCAGCATTTT; CDR3 protein: CASSLTQNQPQHF
D gene: .; V gene: TRBV7-3; CDR3 length: 14; J gene: TRBJ2-2; clone size: .; CDR3 DNA: TGTGCCAGCAGCTTAGGGGCGGGGACCGGGGAGCTGTTTTTT; CDR3 protein: CASSLGAGTGELFF
D gene: .; V gene: TRBV5-5; CDR3 length: 15; J gene: TRBJ1-4; clone size: .; CDR3 DNA: TGTGCCAGCAGCTTGGTTCAGGCCGGGGTTGAAAAACTGTTTTTT; CDR3 protein: CASSLVQAGVEKLFF
D gene: .; V gene: TRBV7-2; CDR3 length: 14; J gene: TRBJ1-3; clone size: .; CDR3 DNA: TGTGCCAGCAGCTTTGCGGGGAACGGAAACACCATATATTTT; CDR3 protein: CASSFAGNGNTIYF
D gene: .; V gene: TRBV2; CDR3 length: 13; J gene: TRBJ1-1; clone size: .; CDR3 DNA: TGTGCCAGCAGTGAGCAGGTGAACACTGAAGCTTTCTTT; CDR3 protein: CASSEQVNTEAFF
D gene: TRBD1; V gene: TRBV7-9; CDR3 length: 15; J gene: TRBJ2-3; clone size: .; CDR3 DNA: TGTTCCAGCAGCGTCCCACAGGGGGAAACAGATACGCAGTATTTT; CDR3 protein: CSSSVPQGETDTQYF
D gene: TRBD1; V gene: TRBV28; CDR3 length: 17; J gene: TRBJ1-5; clone size: .; CDR3 DNA: TGTGCCAGCAGTTTATGGACAGGGACTGCAGGGAATCAGCCCCAGCATTTT; CDR3 protein: CASSLWTGTAGNQPQHF
D gene: .; V gene: TRBV7-2; CDR3 length: 14; J gene: TRBJ2-7; clone size: .; CDR3 DNA: TGTGCCAGCAGACCCTTTCAGGCGTCCTACGAGCAGTACTTC; CDR3 protein: CASRPFQASYEQYF
D gene: .; V gene: TRBV4-3; CDR3 length: 14; J gene: TRBJ2-1; clone size: .; CDR3 DNA: TGCGCCAGCAGCCAAGGACTAGATTACAATGAGCAGTTCTTC; CDR3 protein: CASSQGLDYNEQFF
D gene: .; V gene: TRBV6-5; CDR3 length: 14; J gene: TRBJ1-1; clone size: .; CDR3 DNA: TGTGCCAGCAGCCCTAGTGTTATGAACACTGAAGCTTTCTTT; CDR3 protein: CASSPSVMNTEAFF
D gene: .; V gene: TRBV30; CDR3 length: 10; J gene: TRBJ1-2; clone size: .; CDR3 DNA: TGTGCCTTCTACAGTCACGGCTACACCTTC; CDR3 protein: CAFYSHGYTF
D gene: TRBD1; V gene: TRBV2; CDR3 length: 14; J gene: TRBJ1-2; clone size: few; CDR3 DNA: TGTGCCAGCAGCACCGGGACAGGGGGTTATGGCTACACCTTC; CDR3 protein: CASSTGTGGYGYTF
D gene: .; V gene: TRBV28; CDR3 length: 16; J gene: TRBJ1-6; clone size: .; CDR3 DNA: TGTGCCAGCAGTTCCTCGCTTTGGGAGTTTAATTCACCCCTCCACTTT; CDR3 protein: CASSSSLWEFNSPLHF
D gene: .; V gene: TRBV18; CDR3 length: 15; J gene: TRBJ2-1; clone size: .; CDR3 DNA: TGTGCCAGCGTCCCTTCGGGAAGCTCCTACAATGAGCAGTTCTTC; CDR3 protein: CASVPSGSSYNEQFF
D gene: TRBD1; V gene: TRBV6-6; CDR3 length: 12; J gene: TRBJ1-1; clone size: .; CDR3 DNA: TGTGCCAGCAGCCGACAGGGCACTGAAGCTTTCTTT; CDR3 protein: CASSRQGTEAFF
D gene: TRBD2; V gene: TRBV7-8; CDR3 length: 19; J gene: TRBJ2-3; clone size: .; CDR3 DNA: TGTGCCAGCAGCTTAGCGCGTAGCGGGGGGGCCGATGGCCCAGATACGCAGTATTTT; CDR3 protein: CASSLARSGGADGPDTQYF
D gene: .; V gene: TRBV7-6; CDR3 length: 13; J gene: TRBJ2-7; clone size: .; CDR3 DNA: TGTGCCAGCAGCTCCGGGACACCCTACGAGCAGTACTTC; CDR3 protein: CASSSGTPYEQYF
D gene: TRBD2; V gene: TRBV6-6; CDR3 length: 15; J gene: TRBJ2-5; clone size: .; CDR3 DNA: TGTGCCAGCAGTTTCCCAGCGGGGGCCAGGGAGACCCAGTACTTC; CDR3 protein: CASSFPAGARETQYF
D gene: .; V gene: TRBV11-2; CDR3 length: 14; J gene: TRBJ2-7; clone size: .; CDR3 DNA: TGTGCCAGCAGCTTAGGCGACGGGACTTACGAGCAGTACTTC; CDR3 protein: CASSLGDGTYEQYF
D gene: .; V gene: TRBV2; CDR3 length: 14; J gene: TRBJ1-1; clone size: .; CDR3 DNA: TGTGCCAGCAGTCGGGAAGTGGAGCTCACTGAAGCTTTCTTT; CDR3 protein: CASSREVELTEAFF
D gene: .; V gene: TRBV18; CDR3 length: 16; J gene: TRBJ2-2; clone size: .; CDR3 DNA: TGTGCCAGCTCACCACCAACCGGGACAAACACCGGGGAGCTGTTTTTT; CDR3 protein: CASSPPTGTNTGELFF
D gene: .; V gene: TRBV1; CDR3 length: 19; J gene: TRBJ2-6; clone size: .; CDR3 DNA: TGCACCAGCAGCCAAGAACATGGCCCGGGTTTCTCTGGGGCCAACGTCCTGACTTTC; CDR3 protein: CTSSQEHGPGFSGANVLTF
D gene: TRBD2; V gene: TRBV6-6; CDR3 length: 15; J gene: TRBJ2-3; clone size: .; CDR3 DNA: TGTGCCGGAGCAGCGGGGTCATCCGGCACAGATACGCAGTATTTT; CDR3 protein: CAGAAGSSGTDTQYF
D gene: TRBD1; V gene: TRBV6-1; CDR3 length: 18; J gene: TRBJ2-2; clone size: .; CDR3 DNA: TGTGCCAGCAGTGATGAGTGGCTTTGGGGACAGGGGGCTGGGGAGCTGTTTTTT; CDR3 protein: CASSDEWLWGQGAGELFF
D gene: TRBD1; V gene: TRBV7-8; CDR3 length: 15; J gene: TRBJ2-1; clone size: .; CDR3 DNA: TGTGCCAGCAGCTTAATGGGACAGTCCTACAATGAGCAGTTCTTC; CDR3 protein: CASSLMGQSYNEQFF
D gene: TRBD1; V gene: TRBV7-2; CDR3 length: 18; J gene: TRBJ1-6; clone size: .; CDR3 DNA: TGTGCCAGCAGCTTAAATTGGGCAGGGGGCAGCCATAATTCACCCCTCCACTTT; CDR3 protein: CASSLNWAGGSHNSPLHF